This TCR beta chain was identified during a study of post-analysis software for immune sequencing data. In this sample, this clonotype turned up many times. The antigen remains unidentified. The library was made from cDNA and included unique molecular identifiers. TCRdb redid the calling of the PCR reads with MiXCR, one entry per CDR3 protein. The repertoire holds over 150,000 distinct CDR3 sequences, 30% seen once, with approximately 1.6% in the top ten. CDR3 size: 16 residues. The trim removed 6 bases at V and 2 bases at J, leaving 11 bases unmatched. CDR1 is WNHNN, CDR2 SYGVQD, per germline (reference sequence). The study's findings and limits: Among four or five TRBV segments more frequent in patients than controls were TRBV5-6, TRBV5-1 and TRBV20-1.

The genes are TRBV10-1 and TRBJ2-3; TRBD1 agrees at 7 bases. This clonotype originated in a girl between 5 and 17 years old with multiple sclerosis. The sequenced sample consisted of blood. This CDR3 is CASSPLTGISTDTQYF. CDR3 coding DNA: TGCGCCAGCAGCCCCCTGACAGGGATTTCCACAGATACGCAGTATTTT.